This TCR beta chain was recorded in a study of T cell repertoires in cytomegalovirus infection. V lost 1 base, J lost 3 bases, and 2 bases stayed unmatched. Germline CDR1 is LGHNA and CDR2 is YSLEER. CDR3 size: 15 residues. Note on this clonotype: Its specificity is unknown.

TCRdb independently ran MiXCR on the reads; one entry per CDR3 protein. The sample comprises about 700,000 distinct CDR3 sequences, roughly 33% of which are singletons, and approximately 18% rests with the top ten. Sequenced here: cultured PBMCs, sampled from culture after CMV antigen stimulation. This chain connects TRBV4-3 to TRBJ1-5; 8 bases agree with TRBD1. This sequence originates from a human donor in good health (CMV status not recorded). Some clones in this sample may be carry-over from other donors' samples. The CDR3 loop is CASSQGTGINQPQHF. CDR3 nucleotide sequence: TGCGCCAGCAGCCAAGGGACAGGGATCAATCAGCCCCAGCATTTT.